The present entry profiles one TCR beta chain with its context. Data came from immunoSEQ multiplex PCR; TCRdb stores just in-frame clones and leaves some out. The table lists some 40,000 clones, 88% of them singletons, with approximately 1.2% in the top ten. This sample is part of a study of memory CD8 T cells in hepatitis C reinfection. At the level of the study: Samples at peak reinfection came 3 to 8 weeks post-detection.

The germline CDR1 and CDR2 sequences are MNHEY and SMNVEV (reference sequence). V lost 3 bases to trimming and J lost 4 bases, with 13 bases between them. There are 15 residues in the CDR3. Specified time point: peak reinfection, 3 to 8 weeks after reinfection detection. No in vitro expansion preceded TCR sequencing of the sorted cells. The chain recombines TRBV27 with TRBJ1-5, with D perhaps matching TRBD1 (5 bases). The sequence came from a man aged 18 to 30 with hepatitis C virus infection. The sequenced material came from naive CD8+ T cells sorted from blood. In nucleotides, the CDR3 is TGTGCCAGCAGTTTTACGGGGGGGGGAAATCAGCCCCAGCATTTT. Protein: CASSFTGGGNQPQHF.